This T cell receptor beta chain was recovered during a study of cytomegalovirus exposure and HLA in healthy donors. Turning to this clone: Its antigen is unidentified.

Study results and limitations: Most of the TCR beta V segments (in an earlier analysis) were productive either about 90% or about 30% of the time. It was shown in a later analysis that HLA-associated TCR beta chains were more clonally expanded than other, equally common chains. Later analysis identified a missense DCLRE1C variant that was linked to TCR beta V- and J-gene trimming.

With 60 Vbeta and 13 Jbeta primers, the PCR was carried out. The method was immunoSEQ multiplex PCR; TCRdb's version includes in-frame clones alone and lacks a portion of them. Of about 180,000 clones in the sample, roughly 77% were seen once. The CDR3 loop spans 15 amino acids. Trimming took off 4 bases at V and 6 bases at J, with 19 bases between the two ends. The germline gives CDR1 SGHDT, CDR2 YYEEEE. The clonotype was recovered from a woman in her thirties in good health and CMV-seronegative. The chain combines TRBV5-6 with TRBJ1-2; D perhaps matches TRBD1 (6 bases). The sequenced sample was PBMCs. The CDR3 region is CASSPYQGSNDGYTF. The CDR3 DNA reads TGTGCCAGCAGCCCTTACCAGGGGTCAAACGATGGCTACACCTTC.